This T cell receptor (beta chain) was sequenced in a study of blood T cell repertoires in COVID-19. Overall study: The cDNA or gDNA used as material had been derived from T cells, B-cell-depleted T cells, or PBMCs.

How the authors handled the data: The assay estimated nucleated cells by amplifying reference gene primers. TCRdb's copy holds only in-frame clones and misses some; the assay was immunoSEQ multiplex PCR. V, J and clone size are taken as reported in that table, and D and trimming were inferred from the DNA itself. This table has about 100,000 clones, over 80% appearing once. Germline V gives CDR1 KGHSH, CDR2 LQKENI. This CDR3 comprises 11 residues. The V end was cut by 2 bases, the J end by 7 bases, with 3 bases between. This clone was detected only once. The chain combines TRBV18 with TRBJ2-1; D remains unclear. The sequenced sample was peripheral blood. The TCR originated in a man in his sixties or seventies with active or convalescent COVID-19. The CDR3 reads CASSPLNEQFF. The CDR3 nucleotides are TGTGCCAGCTCACCATTAAATGAGCAGTTCTTC.